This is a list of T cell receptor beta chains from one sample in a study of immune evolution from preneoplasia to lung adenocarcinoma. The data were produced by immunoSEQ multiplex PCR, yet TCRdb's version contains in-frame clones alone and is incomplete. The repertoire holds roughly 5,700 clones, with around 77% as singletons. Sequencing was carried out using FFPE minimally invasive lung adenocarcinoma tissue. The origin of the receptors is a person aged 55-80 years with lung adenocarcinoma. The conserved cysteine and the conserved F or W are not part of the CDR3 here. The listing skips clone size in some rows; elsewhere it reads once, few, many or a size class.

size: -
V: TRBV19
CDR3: ASSIAGGSGANVLT

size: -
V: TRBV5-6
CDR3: ASSLGLATHNEQF

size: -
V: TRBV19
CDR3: ASSPRNADTQY

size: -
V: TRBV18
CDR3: ASSLDRGLFEQY

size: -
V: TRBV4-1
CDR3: ASEGATGFDTGELF

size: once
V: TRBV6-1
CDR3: ASSDQTSSPSYEQY

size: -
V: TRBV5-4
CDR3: ASSLGAHSTDTQY

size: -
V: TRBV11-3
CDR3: ASSPSRRGEQY

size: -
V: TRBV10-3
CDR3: AITGSASSSYNEQF

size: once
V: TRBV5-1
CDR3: ASSLDGSTGEQY

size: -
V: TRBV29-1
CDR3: SGSGIPDTQY